What follows are 15 T cell receptor beta chains derived from one specimen sequenced in a study of regulatory T cells in long-lasting Graves disease. Both iRepertoire HTBI primers and Arm-PCR of CDR3 regions were used to build the TCR beta libraries. TCRdb independently ran MiXCR on the multiplex PCR reads; one entry per CDR3 protein. The table has almost 450,000 distinct CDR3 sequences, around 17% seen once. Time point in this sample: newly diagnosed GD, antithyroid drugs for less than 3 months. RNA isolated from PBMCs was used to make the TCR library. These sequences were also reported in another study, on T cells in Graves' hyperthyroidism and ophthalmopathy.

Sequenced here: peripheral blood mononuclear cells (PBMCs), sampled at new diagnosis, from a patient treated with antithyroid drugs. The origin of the receptors is a woman aged 30 to 39 with Graves disease.

This clonotype appeared many times. The J gene is TRBJ2-1, the V gene TRBV7-2, with TRBD2 matching 8 bases. The CDR3 length is 14 residues. Germline V gene sequence: CDR1 SGHTA, CDR2 FQGNSA. Trimming removed 4 bases from V and 7 bases from J; junction bases left unmatched: 6. The CDR3 nucleotides read TGTGCCAGCAGCTCACCTAGCGGGCGGAATGAGCAGTTCTTC. Its protein product is CASSSPSGRNEQFF.

This clonotype was counted at least ten times. The chain joins TRBV20-1 to TRBJ2-3; D is possibly TRBD2 (5 bases). CDR1 and CDR2 from the germline V gene are DFQATT and SNEGSKA (reference sequence). CDR3 length: 15 residues. V was clipped by 0 bases and J by 3 bases, with 13 bases between them. The CDR3 reads CSARDLNSGTDTQYF. CDR3 nucleotides: TGCAGTGCTAGAGATCTTAACAGCGGAACAGATACGCAGTATTTT.

This clonotype appeared a few times. Given a much more abundant clone one base away, this may be a read error. The chain links TRBV28 to TRBJ2-7; the D call may be TRBD1 or TRBD2 (5 bases each). Germline assignment: CDR1 MDHEN and CDR2 SYDVKM. The CDR3 is 13 residues long. The V gene lost 1 base and the J gene lost 5 bases, with 9 bases spanning the gap. CDR3 sequence: CASSLSGLDEQYF. The CDR3 DNA sequence: TGTGCCAGCAGTTTATCGGGGCTCGACGAGCAGTACTTC.

In this sample, this clonotype turned up many times. The chain employs TRBV12-5 and TRBJ2-2; D gene unclear. The ends were cut back, 4 bases at V and 8 bases at J, with 11 bases in the middle. The germline V gene has CDR1 LGHNT and CDR2 FRNRAP. The CDR3 length is 13 residues. The CDR3 nucleotides are TGTGCTAGTGGTTCCACTCCTGGAGGGGAGCTGTTTTTT. This translates into CASGSTPGGELFF.

In this sample, this clonotype turned up a few times. This chain connects TRBV12-3 or TRBV12-4 to TRBJ2-1, with 10 bases identical to TRBD2. The CDR3 is 13 amino acids. Unmatched junction bases numbered 5, after V lost 7 bases and J lost 8 bases. The CDR3 loop reads CASMGTSDDEQFF. The CDR3 bases are TGTGCCAGCATGGGGACTAGCGACGATGAGCAGTTCTTC.

This clonotype has a handful of counts. The J gene is TRBJ1-6, the V gene TRBV30, with a weak D call TRBD1 (5 bases). V lost 0 bases and J lost 8, with 17 bases in between. The germline V gene encodes CDR1 GTSNPN and CDR2 SVGIG (reference sequence). The CDR3 spans 16 residues. The CDR3 sequence: CAWSVHRTIADSPLHF. CDR3 bases: TGTGCCTGGAGTGTACACAGGACCATAGCGGATTCACCCCTCCACTTT.

This clonotype came up many times. The chain uses TRBV29-1 and TRBJ1-2; a possible D gene is TRBD1 (6 bases). V was pared by 2 bases and J by 3 bases, with 10 bases between. There are 13 residues in the CDR3. Germline assignment: CDR1 SQVTM and CDR2 ANQGSEA. As DNA, the CDR3 is TGCAGCGTTGAAAAGGGACAACACTATGGCTACACCTTC. Translating gives CSVEKGQHYGYTF.

This clonotype has more than one count but fewer than ten. The V call is TRBV4-1, the J call TRBJ2-1, with D unclear. CDR1 and CDR2 from the germline V gene are MGHRA and YSYEKL. The CDR3 has 15 residues. Trimming stripped 5 bases from V and 5 bases from J, with 16 bases between. The CDR3 nucleotides read TGCGCCAGCAGCTCACGCGTCGGGCAGAACAATGAGCAGTTCTTC. Translated, it gives CASSSRVGQNNEQFF.

This clonotype was recorded many times. This chain joins TRBV27 and TRBJ1-2, with a weak D call TRBD1 (5 bases). The CDR3 sequence is 14 residues long. Between the trimmed V and J ends, which lost 6 bases and 5 bases, there was a span of 16 bases. Per the germline V gene, CDR1 is MNHEY and CDR2 is SMNVEV (reference sequence). CDR3 amino acids: CASRALRGGYGYTF. As DNA, the CDR3 is TGTGCCAGCAGGGCATTGCGGGGGGGATATGGCTACACCTTC.

This clonotype showed up just a few times. The CDR3 is CASSRRGNNSPLHF. The CDR3 coding sequence is TGTGCCAGCAGCCGCAGGGGGAATAATTCACCCCTCCACTTT. The chain employs TRBV7-6 and TRBJ1-6, with TRBD1 matching over 7 bases. CDR1 is SGHVS, CDR2 FNYEAQ, per germline. V shed 5 bases, J shed 5 bases, and the junction held 3 bases outside the gene matches. The CDR3 is made up of 14 amino acids.

This clonotype occurred many times. The germline gene is not matched at one end of the junction; a read error may be the cause. V usage is TRBV28 and J usage is TRBJ2-4; no clear D. The CDR3 consists of 11 residues. CDR1 and CDR2 (germline): MDHEN, SYDVKM. In DNA, the CDR3 is TGTGCCAGCAGTTCCAGTTCAGAGCTGTTCTTC. Encoded protein: CASSSSSELFF.

This clonotype was picked up many times. V usage is TRBV29-1 and J usage is TRBJ1-1; D remains unclear. The CDR3 totals 13 residues. Germline-derived CDR1 and CDR2 are SQVTM and ANQGSEA. The V gene lost 3 bases and the J gene lost 0 bases, with 8 bases spanning the gap. The CDR3 here is CSVDRGMNTEAFF. The CDR3 nucleotides are TGCAGCGTTGATCGGGGAATGAACACTGAAGCTTTCTTT. Based on the CDR3 plus reference TRBV29-1 and TRBJ1-1, the full variable domain is SAVISQKPSRDICQRGTSLTIQCQVDSQVTMMFWYRQQPGQSLTLIATANQGSEATYESGFVIDKFPISRPNLTFSTLTVSNMSPEDSSIYLCSVDRGMNTEAFFGQGTRLTVV.

This clonotype was counted at least ten times. The gene calls are TRBV3-1 and TRBJ2-1; D is unresolved. V lost 5 bases, J lost 0 bases, and 11 bases lay in between. The length of the CDR3 is 15 residues. Per germline, CDR1 LGHDT and CDR2 YNNKEL (reference sequence). Written as DNA, the CDR3 is TGTGCCAGCAGCAGAGACTGGAGCTCCTACAATGAGCAGTTCTTC. This codes for CASSRDWSSYNEQFF.

In this sample, this clonotype turned up a few times. The rearrangement links TRBV4-3 to TRBJ2-7, with 11 bases fitting TRBD2. The CDR3 consists of 16 residues. Germline CDR1 is LGHNA and CDR2 is YSLEER. Unmatched junction bases numbered 3, after V lost 0 bases and J lost 2 bases. The CDR3 nucleotides are TGCGCCAGCAGCCAAGAAAGACTAGCGGGACCCTACGAGCAGTACTTC. It translates to CASSQERLAGPYEQYF.

The rearrangement uses TRBV9 and TRBJ1-6; 8 bases fit TRBD1. With 0 bases clipped from V and 9 bases from J, the junction kept 5 bases outside the gene matches. Germline values: CDR1 SGDLS, CDR2 YYNGEE. This CDR3 has 15 residues. The chain's CDR3 is CASSVAPDRGSPLHF. The CDR3 DNA follows: TGTGCCAGCAGCGTAGCGCCTGACAGGGGTTCACCCCTCCACTTT.